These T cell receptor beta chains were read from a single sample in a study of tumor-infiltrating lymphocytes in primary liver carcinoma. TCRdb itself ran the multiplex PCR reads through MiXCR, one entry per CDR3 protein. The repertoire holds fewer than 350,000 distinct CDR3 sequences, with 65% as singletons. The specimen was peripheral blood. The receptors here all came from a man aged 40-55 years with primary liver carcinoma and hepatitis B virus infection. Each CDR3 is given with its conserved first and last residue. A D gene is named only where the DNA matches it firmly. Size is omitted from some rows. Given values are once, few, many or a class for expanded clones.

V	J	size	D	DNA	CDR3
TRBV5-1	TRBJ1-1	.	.	TGCGCCAACAGCTTGAGTATGCCTGAAGCTTTCTTT	CANSLSMPEAFF
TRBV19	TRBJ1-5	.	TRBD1	TGTGCCAGTAGTCTATTTAGGGGACAGGGGGATCAGCCCCAGCATTTT	CASSLFRGQGDQPQHF
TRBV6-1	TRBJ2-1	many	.	TGTGCCAGCAGTGTTACCGGGACTGGCCCTTGGAATGAGCAGTTCTTC	CASSVTGTGPWNEQFF
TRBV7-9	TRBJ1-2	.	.	TGTGCCAGCAACACATCTGGGGGGGAGCTGGGCTACACCTTC	CASNTSGGELGYTF
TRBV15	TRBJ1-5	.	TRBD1	TGTGCCACCAGCAGAGGGGACAGATTTCATAGCAATCAGCCCCAGCATTTT	CATSRGDRFHSNQPQHF
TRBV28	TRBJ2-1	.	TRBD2	TGTGCCAGCCAAGGACTAGCGGGAGGGCCGTTTGGTGAGCAGTTCTTC	CASQGLAGGPFGEQFF
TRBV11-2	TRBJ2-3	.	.	TGTGCCAGCAGCTTACTAGCGTTTAGCACAGATACGCAGTATTTT	CASSLLAFSTDTQYF
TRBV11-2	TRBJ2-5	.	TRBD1	TGTGTCAGCAGCAGGATAGGGGGCATGCAAGAGACCCAGTACTTC	CVSSRIGGMQETQYF
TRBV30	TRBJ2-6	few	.	TGTGCCTGGAGACGGGGCCGGGGGATGTCTGGGGCCAACGTCCTGACTTTC	CAWRRGRGMSGANVLTF
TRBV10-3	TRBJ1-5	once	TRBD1	TGTGTCATCAGTGAGAAGGGACAGGGGCGCGGTCAGCCCCAGCATTTT	CVISEKGQGRGQPQHF
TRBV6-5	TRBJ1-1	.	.	TGTGCCAGCAGCACGGGACAAGGGGACACTGAAGCTTTCTTT	CASSTGQGDTEAFF
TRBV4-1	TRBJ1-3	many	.	TGCGCCAGCAGCCAAGGGGACGGCACGACTGGAAACACCATATATTTT	CASSQGDGTTGNTIYF
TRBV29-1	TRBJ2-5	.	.	TGCAGCGTTGACAGCTGGGGCCCGAAAGAGACCCAGTACTTC	CSVDSWGPKETQYF
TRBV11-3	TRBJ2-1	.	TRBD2	TGTTCCAGCAGCTCGACGGCGGGGGGCATCGCAGTTCTGGCGCAGTTCTTC	CSSSSTAGGIAVLAQFF
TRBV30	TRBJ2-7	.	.	TGTGCCTGGACGTCGACAGTCCTCGAGCAGTACTTC	CAWTSTVLEQYF
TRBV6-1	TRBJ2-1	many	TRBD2	TGTGCCAGCAGTGAAGTTAGCGGGGGTTACAATGAGCAGTTCTTC	CASSEVSGGYNEQFF
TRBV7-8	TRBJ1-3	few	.	TGTGCCAGCAGCTTAGAGGCCTCTGGAAACACCATATATTTT	CASSLEASGNTIYF
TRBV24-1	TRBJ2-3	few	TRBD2	TGTGCCACCAGTGACCCCCCGGGACTAGCGGGAGCCACAGATACGCAGTATTTT	CATSDPPGLAGATDTQYF
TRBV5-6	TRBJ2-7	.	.	TGTGCCAGCAGCTTGGTAACCGGGAGAAGGCTCGGGCAGTACTTC	CASSLVTGRRLGQYF
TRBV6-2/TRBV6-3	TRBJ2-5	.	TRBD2	TGTGCCAGCAGTGCGGGACTAGCGGGAGTTTGGGGAGAGACCCAGTACTTC	CASSAGLAGVWGETQYF